The 18 T cell receptor beta chains below were found in one sample sequenced in a study of blood T cell repertoires in COVID-19. Profiling relied on immunoSEQ multiplex PCR, and the TCRdb table lists in-frame clones only, not all of them. Among 90,000 to 100,000 clones, approximately 80% were seen once, and the ten largest hold approximately 11%. Source material: peripheral blood. These receptors originate from a man aged 70-80 years with active or convalescent COVID-19.

CDR3 DNA sequence: TGTGCCAGCAGCCAAGCCGGGAGCGGCACTGAAGCTTTCTTT. Residues: CASSQAGSGTEAFF. The rearrangement uses TRBV3-1 (or the pseudogene TRBV3-2) and TRBJ1-1, with unresolved D. This CDR3 comprises 14 residues. The germline V gene encodes CDR1 LGHDT and CDR2 YNNKEL (reference sequence). Trimming removed 1 base at V and 4 bases at J, with 10 bases between.

The V gene is TRBV6-5, the J gene TRBJ1-5; D not resolved. The CDR3 covers 16 residues. Germline V gene lookup returns CDR1 MNHEY and CDR2 SVGAGI. V lost 0 bases, J lost 4 bases, and 13 bases lay in between. The CDR3 nucleotides are TGTGCCAGCAGTTACTCGAGCCCCCTCCGGAATCAGCCCCAGCATTTT. Protein product: CASSYSSPLRNQPQHF.

V gene TRBV12-3 or TRBV12-4 combines with J gene TRBJ1-5; weak D call: TRBD1 (5 bases). V lost 9 bases, J lost 11 bases, and 20 bases lay in between. The CDR3 runs to 13 residues. In DNA form, the CDR3 reads TGTGCCAGTACAACCGACAGTTCCCGTGCCCAGCATTTT. This encodes CASTTDSSRAQHF.

J is TRBJ2-7 and V is TRBV27; TRBD1 matches at 9 bases. In germline, CDR1 is MNHEY, CDR2 SMNVEV (reference sequence). The CDR3 is made up of 14 amino acids. Trimming removed 5 bases from V and 6 bases from J; junction bases left unmatched: 8. The CDR3 region has the DNA TGTGCCAGCAGTCCTTTGGGGACAGGGATCGAGCAGTACTTC. It yields the protein CASSPLGTGIEQYF.

The CDR3 DNA sequence: TGTGCCAGTGCCCGGGACAGGTCCTACGAGCAGTACTTC. It yields the protein CASARDRSYEQYF. This chain uses TRBV19 with TRBJ2-7, with TRBD1 matching 8 bases. This CDR3 is built from 13 residues. V lost 8 bases and J lost 1; bases outside the gene matches: 4. The germline gives CDR1 LNHDA, CDR2 SQIVND (reference sequence).

The DNA for the CDR3 is TGTGCCAGCAGCTTAGTTCCAACAGGGGGCTACACTGAAGCTTTCTTT. Translating it yields CASSLVPTGGYTEAFF. The chain uses TRBV7-2 and TRBJ1-1; 9 bases are shared with TRBD1. Trimming cost V 1 base and J 3 bases; bases outside gene matches: 6. Looked up from germline, CDR1 is SGHTA and CDR2 is FQGNSA. The CDR3 contains 16 residues.

This clone was detected a few times. The chain has TRBV5-1 and TRBJ2-5, with unresolved D. V lost 2 bases to trimming and J lost 5 bases, with 13 bases between them. This CDR3 is built from 14 residues. Germline CDR1 SGHRS, CDR2 YFSETQ. CDR3 sequence reads: CASSFGKARETQYF. DNA for the CDR3: TGCGCCAGCAGCTTCGGTAAAGCCCGGGAGACCCAGTACTTC.

V usage is TRBV14 and J usage is TRBJ1-3; TRBD1 matches 7 bases. The junction had 10 bases not matched to a gene; V was cut back by 2 bases and J by 6 bases. From germline, CDR1 is SGHDN and CDR2 FVKESK. This CDR3 contains 16 residues. DNA of the CDR3: TGTGCCAGCAGCCAAACCACCGGGACAGCGAAAAACACCATATATTTT. It codes for CASSQTTGTAKNTIYF.

The rearrangement uses TRBV2 and TRBJ2-2, with TRBD2 as a possible D gene (5 bases). V lost 9 bases and J lost 9, with 20 bases in between. Germline CDR1 is SNHLY and CDR2 is FYNNEI. The CDR3 runs to 14 residues. This chain's CDR3 is CASSLAGSGRELFF. In nucleotides, the CDR3 is TGTGCCAGTAGCCTTGCCGGAAGCGGCAGGGAGCTGTTTTTT.

In DNA, the CDR3 is TGTGCCAGCAGCTTAATCAGAAACAATGAGCAGTTCTTC. Encoded protein: CASSLIRNNEQFF. V and J are TRBV7-3 and TRBJ2-1; D remains unclear. Germline CDR1 reads SGHTA; CDR2 reads FQGTGA. Trimming took 1 base from V and 5 from J, leaving 6 bases between them. This CDR3 spans 13 amino acids.

The genes are TRBV30 and TRBJ1-2; the D is unclear. V lost 0 bases and J lost 5, with 4 bases in between. This CDR3 region has 11 residues. Per germline, CDR1 GTSNPN and CDR2 SVGIG (reference sequence). Written as DNA, the CDR3 is TGTGCCTGGAGTGTCGGGTATGGCTACACCTTC. It is translated as CAWSVGYGYTF.

The V call is TRBV10-2, the J call TRBJ2-5; D might be TRBD2 (5 bases). V was trimmed by 6 bases and J by 1 base, leaving 12 bases between them. The germline gives CDR1 WSHSY, CDR2 SAAADI. This CDR3 has 14 residues. This CDR3 reads CASRAGRGQETQYF. In DNA, the CDR3 is TGCGCCAGCAGGGCTGGCCGGGGCCAAGAGACCCAGTACTTC.

This sequence joins TRBV27 and TRBJ1-4; 7 bases are a match to TRBD1. The CDR3 runs 14 residues. The junction had 7 bases not matched to a gene; V was cut back by 10 bases and J by 2 bases. The germline gives CDR1 MNHEY, CDR2 SMNVEV (reference sequence). The CDR3 region is CATRRDSTNEKLFF. CDR3 coding DNA: TGTGCCACGAGGCGGGACAGCACTAATGAAAAACTGTTTTTT.

This clone was seen a few times. This chain joins TRBV4-2 and TRBJ2-5, with D perhaps matching TRBD2 (6 bases). The V and J ends lost 3 bases and 0 bases respectively, with 20 bases between them. The CDR3 sequence is 18 residues long. The germline V gene has CDR1 LGHNA and CDR2 YNFKEQ. The CDR3 region has the DNA TGTGCCAGCAGCCACAAGGTCCCTGGCCCGGGGGACCAAGAGACCCAGTACTTC. This gives the protein CASSHKVPGPGDQETQYF.

As for this clone: The DNA is omitted, as the CDR3 cannot be located on it reliably, and the CDR3 follows TCRdb's listing. The chain combines TRBV21-1 with TRBJ2-5; the D call of TRBD2 is as the table states it, not checked on the DNA. TRBV21-1 is an annotated pseudogene. The CDR3 is 20 amino acids in total, end residues counted. The CDR3 spells CASSKEVGVGSGQPEWAQYF.

The V call is TRBV29-1, the J call TRBJ2-1; 7 positions match TRBD1. Trimming cost V 5 bases and J 3 bases; bases outside gene matches: 4. The CDR3 runs to 13 residues. Germline values: CDR1 SQVTM, CDR2 ANQGSEA. CDR3 residues: CSVLRGHYNEQFF. For the CDR3, the DNA is TGCAGCGTTTTGAGGGGGCACTACAATGAGCAGTTCTTC.

The rearrangement links TRBV30 to TRBJ1-3; no reliable D call. V lost 5 bases, J lost 0 bases, and 5 bases lay in between. This CDR3 comprises 12 residues. The germline V gene encodes CDR1 GTSNPN and CDR2 SVGIG (reference sequence). The chain's CDR3 is CAWVRSGNTIYF. CDR3 nucleotide sequence: TGTGCCTGGGTCCGCTCTGGAAACACCATATATTTT.

The chain couples TRBV5-1 to TRBJ1-4; weak D call: TRBD1 (6 bases). CDR3 length: 14 residues. The V gene lost 4 bases and the J gene lost 7 bases, with 14 bases spanning the gap. Germline V gene lookup returns CDR1 SGHRS and CDR2 YFSETQ. DNA for the CDR3: TGCGCCAGCAGCGACTCTAACAGGGCTGAAAAACTGTTTTTT. Residues: CASSDSNRAEKLFF.